This TCR beta chain derives from a study of CD8+CD57+ T cells in acquired aplastic anemia. Across the study: Sorted CD4+ and CD8+ cells yielded DNA averaging approximately 3 ug. Healthy donors gave about 10 million reads on average for CD4+ cells. Study observations and caveats: Shared by patients and controls, around 27 CD8+ CDR3s were abundant in patients.

Genomic DNA, serving as template, underwent TCR beta VDJ and CDR3 profiling. TCRdb reprocessed the reads via MiXCR and lists one record per CDR3 protein. The data show about 180,000 distinct CDR3 sequences, 40% to 55% seen once. In this sample, this clonotype turned up many times. The antigen remains unidentified. This CDR3 is 15 amino acids long. Unmatched junction bases numbered 3, after V lost 2 bases and J lost 5 bases. Germline lookup yields CDR1 KGHDR and CDR2 SFDVKD. This TCR was recovered from a human donor in good health. This chain uses TRBV24-1 with TRBJ2-3, with TRBD1 matching 10 bases. Material for sequencing was sorted CD4+, CD8+, or CD8+CD57+ T cells (not recorded which) from PBMCs. For the CDR3, the DNA is TGTGCCACCAGTGATTCCGGGACAGGGGTAGATACGCAGTATTTT. It specifies CATSDSGTGVDTQYF.